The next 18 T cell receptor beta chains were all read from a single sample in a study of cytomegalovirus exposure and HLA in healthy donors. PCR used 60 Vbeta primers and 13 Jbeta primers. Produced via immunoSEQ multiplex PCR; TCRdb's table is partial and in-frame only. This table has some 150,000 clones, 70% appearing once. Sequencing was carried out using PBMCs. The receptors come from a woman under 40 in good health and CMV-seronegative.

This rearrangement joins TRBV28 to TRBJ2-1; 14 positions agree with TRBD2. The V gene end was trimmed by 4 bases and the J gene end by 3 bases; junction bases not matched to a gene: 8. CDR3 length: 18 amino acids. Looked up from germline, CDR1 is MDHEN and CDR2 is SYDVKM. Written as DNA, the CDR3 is TGTGCCAGCAGTTCGTCCGGGACTAGCGGGGGCAACTACAATGAGCAGTTCTTC. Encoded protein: CASSSSGTSGGNYNEQFF.

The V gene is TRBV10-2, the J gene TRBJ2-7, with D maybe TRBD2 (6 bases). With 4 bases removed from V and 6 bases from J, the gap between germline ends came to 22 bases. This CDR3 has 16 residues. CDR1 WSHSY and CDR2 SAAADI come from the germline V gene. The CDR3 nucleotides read TGCGCCAGCAGTGTAGGATCCGGGACTCCTAATTCCGAGCAGTACTTC. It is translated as CASSVGSGTPNSEQYF.

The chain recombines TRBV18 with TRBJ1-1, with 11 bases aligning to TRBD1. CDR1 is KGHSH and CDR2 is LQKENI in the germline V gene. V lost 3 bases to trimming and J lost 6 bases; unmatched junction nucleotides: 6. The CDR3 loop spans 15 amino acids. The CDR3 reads CASSPNGQGASEAFF. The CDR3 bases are TGTGCCAGCTCACCTAACGGACAGGGGGCATCTGAAGCTTTCTTT.

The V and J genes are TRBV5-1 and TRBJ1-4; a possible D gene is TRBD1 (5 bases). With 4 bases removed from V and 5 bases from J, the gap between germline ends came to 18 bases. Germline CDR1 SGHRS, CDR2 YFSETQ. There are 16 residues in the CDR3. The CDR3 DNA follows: TGCGCCAGCAGCAACCGACCGGGCAGGGCGAATGAAAAACTGTTTTTT. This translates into CASSNRPGRANEKLFF.

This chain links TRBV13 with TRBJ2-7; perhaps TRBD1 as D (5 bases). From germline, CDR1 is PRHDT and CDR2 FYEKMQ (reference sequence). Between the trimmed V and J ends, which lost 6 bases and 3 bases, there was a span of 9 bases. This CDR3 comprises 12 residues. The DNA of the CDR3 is TGTGCCAGCAGTTCCGACAGCTACGAGCAGTACTTC. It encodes CASSSDSYEQYF.

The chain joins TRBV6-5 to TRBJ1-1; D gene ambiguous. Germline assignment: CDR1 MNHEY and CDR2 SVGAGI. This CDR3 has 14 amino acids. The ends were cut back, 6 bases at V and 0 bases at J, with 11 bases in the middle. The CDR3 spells CASSRAALNTEAFF. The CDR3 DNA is TGTGCCAGCAGCCGAGCGGCATTGAACACTGAAGCTTTCTTT.

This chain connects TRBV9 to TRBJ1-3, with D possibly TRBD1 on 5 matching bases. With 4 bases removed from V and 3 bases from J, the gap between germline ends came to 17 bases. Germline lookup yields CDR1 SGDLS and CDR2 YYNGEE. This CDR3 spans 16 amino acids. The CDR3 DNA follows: TGTGCCAGCAGCCCACGGGGGTGGGCGGATGGAAACACCATATATTTT. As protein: CASSPRGWADGNTIYF.

The CDR3 DNA follows: TGTGCCATCGGGGCTAACTATGGCTACACCTTC. Translation gives CAIGANYGYTF. The chain combines TRBV28 with TRBJ1-2, with D uncertain. The germline V and J ends were trimmed by 10 bases and 0 bases, with 6 bases remaining between them. Germline loops: CDR1 MDHEN, CDR2 SYDVKM. CDR3 length equals 11 residues.

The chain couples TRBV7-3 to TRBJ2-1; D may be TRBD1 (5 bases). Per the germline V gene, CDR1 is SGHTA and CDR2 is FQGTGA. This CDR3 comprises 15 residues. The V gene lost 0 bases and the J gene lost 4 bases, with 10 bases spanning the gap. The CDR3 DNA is TGTGCCAGCAGCTTAACGGCAGGGTCATACAATGAGCAGTTCTTC. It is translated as CASSLTAGSYNEQFF.

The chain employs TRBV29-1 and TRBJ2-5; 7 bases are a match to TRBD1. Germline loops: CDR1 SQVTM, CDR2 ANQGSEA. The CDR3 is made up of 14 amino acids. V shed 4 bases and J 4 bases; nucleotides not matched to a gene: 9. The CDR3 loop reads CSVADRARIETQYF. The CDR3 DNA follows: TGCAGCGTTGCAGACAGGGCCCGGATAGAGACCCAGTACTTC.

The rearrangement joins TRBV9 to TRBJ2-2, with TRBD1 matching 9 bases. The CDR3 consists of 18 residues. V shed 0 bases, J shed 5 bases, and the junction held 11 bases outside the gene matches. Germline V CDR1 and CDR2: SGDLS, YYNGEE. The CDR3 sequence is CASSVGTGTGLMTGELFF. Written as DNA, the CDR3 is TGTGCCAGCAGCGTAGGGACCGGGACAGGGCTTATGACCGGGGAGCTGTTTTTT.

In DNA, the CDR3 is TGTGCCAGCAGTCCCGACCAGGGGAACACTGAAGCTTTCTTT. The encoded protein is CASSPDQGNTEAFF. The chain is built from TRBV6-1 and TRBJ1-1; TRBD1 might be the D (5 bases). CDR3 size: 14 residues. Trimming shortened V by 5 bases and J by 1 base, and 11 bases separated the two germline ends. Germline V gives CDR1 MNHNS, CDR2 SASEGT.

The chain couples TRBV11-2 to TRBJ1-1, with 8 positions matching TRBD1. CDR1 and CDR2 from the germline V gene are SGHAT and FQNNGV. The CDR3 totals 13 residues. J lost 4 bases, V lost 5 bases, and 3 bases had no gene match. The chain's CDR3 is CASSLDRGTEAFF. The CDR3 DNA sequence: TGTGCCAGCAGCCTCGACAGGGGCACTGAAGCTTTCTTT.

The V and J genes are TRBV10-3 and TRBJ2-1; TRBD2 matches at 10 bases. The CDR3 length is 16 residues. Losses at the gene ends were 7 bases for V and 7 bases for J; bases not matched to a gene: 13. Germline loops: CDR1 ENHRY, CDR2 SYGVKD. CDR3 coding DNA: TGTGCCATCACCCAGGGGCTAGCGGGAGCGTATAATGAGCAGTTCTTC. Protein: CAITQGLAGAYNEQFF.

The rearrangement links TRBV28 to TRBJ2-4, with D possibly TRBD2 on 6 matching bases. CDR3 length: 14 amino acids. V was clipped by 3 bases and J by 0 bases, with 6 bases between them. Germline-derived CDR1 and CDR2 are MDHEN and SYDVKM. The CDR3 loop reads CASSLGGAKNIQYF. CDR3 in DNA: TGTGCCAGCAGTTTGGGGGGAGCCAAAAACATTCAGTACTTC.

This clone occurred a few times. This CDR3 reads CASRLAVTTDTQYF. The CDR3 nucleotides read TGTGCCAGCCGGCTAGCGGTAACGACAGATACGCAGTATTTT. The chain joins TRBV6-5 to TRBJ2-3, with 7 positions matching TRBD2. The CDR3 contains 14 residues. Germline assignment: CDR1 MNHEY and CDR2 SVGAGI. V gave up 8 bases and J gave up 3 bases; unmatched junction bases: 8.

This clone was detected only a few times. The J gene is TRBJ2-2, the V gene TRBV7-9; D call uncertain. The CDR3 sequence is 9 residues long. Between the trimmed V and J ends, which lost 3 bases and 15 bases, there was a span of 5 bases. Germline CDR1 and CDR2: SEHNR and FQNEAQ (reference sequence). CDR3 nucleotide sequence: TGTGCCAGCAGCTTTCCGTTGTTTTTT. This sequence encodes CASSFPLFF.

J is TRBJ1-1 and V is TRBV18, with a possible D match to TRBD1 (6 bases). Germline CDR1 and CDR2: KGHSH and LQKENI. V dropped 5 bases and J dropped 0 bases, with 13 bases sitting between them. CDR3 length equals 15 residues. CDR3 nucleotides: TGTGCCAGCTCAAAACATACAGGGTTGAACACTGAAGCTTTCTTT. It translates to CASSKHTGLNTEAFF.